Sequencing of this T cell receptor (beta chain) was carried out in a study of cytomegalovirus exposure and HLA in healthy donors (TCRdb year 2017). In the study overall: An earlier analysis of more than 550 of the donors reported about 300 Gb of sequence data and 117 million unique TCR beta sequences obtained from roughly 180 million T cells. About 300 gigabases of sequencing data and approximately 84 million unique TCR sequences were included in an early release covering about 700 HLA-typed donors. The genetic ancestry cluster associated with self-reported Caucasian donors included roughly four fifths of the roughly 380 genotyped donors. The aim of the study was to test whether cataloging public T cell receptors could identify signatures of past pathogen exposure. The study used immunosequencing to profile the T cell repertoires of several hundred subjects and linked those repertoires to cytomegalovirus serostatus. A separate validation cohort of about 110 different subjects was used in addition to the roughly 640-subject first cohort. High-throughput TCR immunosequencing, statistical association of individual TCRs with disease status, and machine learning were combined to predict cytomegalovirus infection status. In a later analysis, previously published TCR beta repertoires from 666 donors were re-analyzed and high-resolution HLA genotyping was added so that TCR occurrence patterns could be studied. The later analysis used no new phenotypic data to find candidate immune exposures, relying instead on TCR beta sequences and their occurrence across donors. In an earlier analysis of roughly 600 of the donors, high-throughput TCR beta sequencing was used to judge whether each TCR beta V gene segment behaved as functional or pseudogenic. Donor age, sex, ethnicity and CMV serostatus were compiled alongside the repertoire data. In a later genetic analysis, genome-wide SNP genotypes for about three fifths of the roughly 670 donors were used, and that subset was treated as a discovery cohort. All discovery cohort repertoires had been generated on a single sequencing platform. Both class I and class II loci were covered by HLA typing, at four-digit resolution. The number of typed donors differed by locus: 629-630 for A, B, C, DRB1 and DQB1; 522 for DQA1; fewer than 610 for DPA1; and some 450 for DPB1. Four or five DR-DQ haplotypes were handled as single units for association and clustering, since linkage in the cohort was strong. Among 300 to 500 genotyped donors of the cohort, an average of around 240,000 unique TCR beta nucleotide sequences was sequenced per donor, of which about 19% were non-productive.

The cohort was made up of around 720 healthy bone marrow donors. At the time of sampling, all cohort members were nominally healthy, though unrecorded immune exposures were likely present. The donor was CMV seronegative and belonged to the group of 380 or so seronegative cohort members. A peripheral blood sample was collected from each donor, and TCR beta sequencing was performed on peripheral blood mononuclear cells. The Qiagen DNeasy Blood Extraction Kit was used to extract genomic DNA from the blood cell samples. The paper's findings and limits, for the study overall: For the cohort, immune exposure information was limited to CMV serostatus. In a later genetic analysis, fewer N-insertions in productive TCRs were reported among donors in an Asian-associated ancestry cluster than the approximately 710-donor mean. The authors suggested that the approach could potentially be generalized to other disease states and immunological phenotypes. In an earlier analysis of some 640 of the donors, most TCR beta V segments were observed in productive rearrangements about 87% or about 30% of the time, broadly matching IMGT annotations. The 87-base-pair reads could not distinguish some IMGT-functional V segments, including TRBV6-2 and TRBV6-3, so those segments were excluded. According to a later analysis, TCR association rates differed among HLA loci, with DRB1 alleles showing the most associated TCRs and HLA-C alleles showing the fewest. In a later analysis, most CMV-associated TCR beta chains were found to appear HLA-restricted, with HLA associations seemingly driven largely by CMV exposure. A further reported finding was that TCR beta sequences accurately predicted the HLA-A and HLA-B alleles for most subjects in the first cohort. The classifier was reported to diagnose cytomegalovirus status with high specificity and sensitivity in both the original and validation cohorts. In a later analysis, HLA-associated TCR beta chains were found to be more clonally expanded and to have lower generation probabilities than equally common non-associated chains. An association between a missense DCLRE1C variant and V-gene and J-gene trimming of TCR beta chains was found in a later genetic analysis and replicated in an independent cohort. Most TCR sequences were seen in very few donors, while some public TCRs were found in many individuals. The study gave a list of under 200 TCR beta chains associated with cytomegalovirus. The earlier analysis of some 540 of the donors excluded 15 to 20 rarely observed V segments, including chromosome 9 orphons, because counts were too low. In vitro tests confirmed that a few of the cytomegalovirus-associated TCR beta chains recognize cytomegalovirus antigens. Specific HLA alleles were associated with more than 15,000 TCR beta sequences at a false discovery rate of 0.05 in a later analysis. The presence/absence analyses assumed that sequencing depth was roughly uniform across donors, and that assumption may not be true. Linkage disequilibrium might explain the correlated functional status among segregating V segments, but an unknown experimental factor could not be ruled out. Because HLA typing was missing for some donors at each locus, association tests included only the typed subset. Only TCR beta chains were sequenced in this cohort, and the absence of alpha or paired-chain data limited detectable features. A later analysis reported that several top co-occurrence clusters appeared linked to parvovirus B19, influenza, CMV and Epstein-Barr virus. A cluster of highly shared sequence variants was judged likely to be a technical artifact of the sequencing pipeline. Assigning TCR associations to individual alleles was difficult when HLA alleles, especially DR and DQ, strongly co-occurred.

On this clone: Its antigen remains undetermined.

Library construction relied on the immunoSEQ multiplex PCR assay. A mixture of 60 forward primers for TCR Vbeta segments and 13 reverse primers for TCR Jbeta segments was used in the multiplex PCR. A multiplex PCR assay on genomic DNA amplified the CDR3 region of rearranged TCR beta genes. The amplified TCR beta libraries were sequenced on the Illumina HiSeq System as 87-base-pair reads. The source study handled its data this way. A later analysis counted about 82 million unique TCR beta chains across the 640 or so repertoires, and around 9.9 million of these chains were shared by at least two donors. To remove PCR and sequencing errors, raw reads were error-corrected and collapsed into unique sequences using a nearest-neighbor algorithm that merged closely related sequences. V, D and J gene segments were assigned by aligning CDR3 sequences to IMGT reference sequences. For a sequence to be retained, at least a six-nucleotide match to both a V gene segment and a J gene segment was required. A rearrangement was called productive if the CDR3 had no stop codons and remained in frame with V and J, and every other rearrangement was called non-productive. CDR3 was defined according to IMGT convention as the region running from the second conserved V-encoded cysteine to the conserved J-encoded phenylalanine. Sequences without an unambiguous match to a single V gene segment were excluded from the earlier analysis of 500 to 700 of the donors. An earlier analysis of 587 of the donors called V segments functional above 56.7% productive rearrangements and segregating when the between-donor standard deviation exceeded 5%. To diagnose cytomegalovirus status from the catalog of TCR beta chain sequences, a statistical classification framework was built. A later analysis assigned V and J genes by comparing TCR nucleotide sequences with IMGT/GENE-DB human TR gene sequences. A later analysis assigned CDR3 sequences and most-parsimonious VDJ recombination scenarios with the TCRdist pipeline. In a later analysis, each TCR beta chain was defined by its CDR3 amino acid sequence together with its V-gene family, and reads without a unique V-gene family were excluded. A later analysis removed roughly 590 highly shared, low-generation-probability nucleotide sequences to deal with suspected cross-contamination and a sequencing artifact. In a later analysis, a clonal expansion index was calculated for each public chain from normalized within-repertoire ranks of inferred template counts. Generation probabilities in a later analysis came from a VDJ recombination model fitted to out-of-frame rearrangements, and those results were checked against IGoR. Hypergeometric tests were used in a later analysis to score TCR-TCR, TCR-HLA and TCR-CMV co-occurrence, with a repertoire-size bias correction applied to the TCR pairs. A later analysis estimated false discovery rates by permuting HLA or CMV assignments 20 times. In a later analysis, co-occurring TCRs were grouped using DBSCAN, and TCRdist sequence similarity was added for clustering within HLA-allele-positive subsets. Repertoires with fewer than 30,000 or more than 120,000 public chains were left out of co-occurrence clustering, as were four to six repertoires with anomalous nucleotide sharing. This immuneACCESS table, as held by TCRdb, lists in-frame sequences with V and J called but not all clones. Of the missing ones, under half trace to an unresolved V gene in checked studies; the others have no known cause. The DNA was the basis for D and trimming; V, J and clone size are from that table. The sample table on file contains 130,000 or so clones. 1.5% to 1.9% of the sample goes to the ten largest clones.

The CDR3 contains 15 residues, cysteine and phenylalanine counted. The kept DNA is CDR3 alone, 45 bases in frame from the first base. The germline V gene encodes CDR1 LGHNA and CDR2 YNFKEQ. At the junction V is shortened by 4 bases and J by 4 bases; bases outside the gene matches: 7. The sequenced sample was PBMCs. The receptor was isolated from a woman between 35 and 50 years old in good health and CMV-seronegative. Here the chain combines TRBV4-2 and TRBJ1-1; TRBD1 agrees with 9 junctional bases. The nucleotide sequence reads TGTGCCAGCAGCCCCACAGGGGGCGTTGGCACTGAAGCTTTCTTT. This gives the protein CASSPTGGVGTEAFF.